This is a list of T cell receptor beta chains from one sample in a study of T cells in Graves' hyperthyroidism and ophthalmopathy. One entry per CDR3 protein results from TCRdb running MiXCR on the multiplex PCR reads. The sample contains around 350,000 distinct CDR3 sequences, roughly 15% of which appear only once. The sequencing input was blood. Source of these receptors: a woman in her fifties or sixties with Graves' ophthalmopathy. The CDR3 runs from the conserved cysteine through the conserved F or W. The D gene is left open where the match is weak. A row's size may be missing; if present it is once, few, many or a size class.

>TRBV28|TRBD2|TRBJ2-3|many
TGTGCCAGCAGTTTAATCGGGAGGGCGGAAGATACGCAGTATTTT
CASSLIGRAEDTQYF
>TRBV20-1|TRBD2|TRBJ2-5|many
TGCAGTGCCGGCCTCGGGACTAGCGGGAGGGCCCTAGAGACCCAGTACTTC
CSAGLGTSGRALETQYF
>TRBV20-1|-|TRBJ1-5|-
TGCAGTGCTAGAGGCGCCCAAGCCGGACTCCATAGCAATCAGCCCCAGCATTTT
CSARGAQAGLHSNQPQHF
>TRBV12-3/TRBV12-4|-|TRBJ2-7|many
TGTGCCAGCAGTGGGGACTTCGCCTACGAGCAGTACTTC
CASSGDFAYEQYF
>TRBV29-1|-|TRBJ1-1|few
TGCAGCGTTGAGGCTCAGGGGAACACTGAAGCTTTCTTT
CSVEAQGNTEAFF
>TRBV5-4|TRBD2|TRBJ2-1|-
TGTGCCAGCAGCTCAAGGACTAGCGGGAGCCTGGCGGAGCAGTTCTTC
CASSSRTSGSLAEQFF
>TRBV20-1|TRBD1|TRBJ2-1|many
TGCAGTGCTAAGGACAGGGTTAACAATGAGCAGTTCTTC
CSAKDRVNNEQFF
>TRBV27|-|TRBJ1-2|many
TGTGCCAGCAGTAATCAGGCAGGGATGACTTATGGCTACACCTTC
CASSNQAGMTYGYTF
>TRBV12-3/TRBV12-4|-|TRBJ1-2|many
TGTGCCAGCAGCCAGGGTTACGGCTACACCTTC
CASSQGYGYTF
>TRBV20-1|TRBD1|TRBJ2-7|many
TGCAGTGCTACGGGACAGGCAAGCTCCTACGAGCAGTACTTC
CSATGQASSYEQYF
>TRBV5-8|-|TRBJ1-2|many
TGTGCCAGCTCCACCAAACGACAGGTTTTCGGCTACACCTTC
CASSTKRQVFGYTF
>TRBV6-1|-|TRBJ1-5|many
TGTGCCAGCAGTGAAGTGGGTGGGCGTCAGCCCCAGCATTTT
CASSEVGGRQPQHF
>TRBV5-1|-|TRBJ2-2|many
TGCGCCAGCAGGCCTACTCAAAACACCGGGGAGCTGTTTTTT
CASRPTQNTGELFF